These T cell receptor beta chains were read from a single sample in a study of blood T cell repertoires in COVID-19. Sequencing was performed with immunoSEQ multiplex PCR; in TCRdb, only in-frame clones are kept and a portion is missing. Here the sample spans approximately 51,000 clones, about nine tenths being singletons. The material sequenced was peripheral blood. The receptors stem from a man over 45 with active COVID-19. CDR3s include the opening cysteine and the closing phenylalanine or tryptophan. Each record gives: CDR3 DNA, CDR3 protein, V gene, clone size, D gene, J gene. The D gene is left open where the match is weak. Expanded clones are given a class, and other clones once, few, many or no size at all.

CDR3 DNA: TGTGCCAGCAGTCGCTCGCGCGTCTACGAGCAGTACTTC
CDR3 protein: CASSRSRVYEQYF
V gene: TRBV6-5
clone size: once
D gene: -
J gene: TRBJ2-7

CDR3 DNA: TGTGCCAGCAGCTTAGCGCGGGGACAGGGGCGGTATGCTTTCTTT
CDR3 protein: CASSLARGQGRYAFF
V gene: TRBV11-1
clone size: -
D gene: TRBD1
J gene: TRBJ1-1

CDR3 DNA: TGTGCCAGCAGCCCGGTGGGGCAGGCTACCTACGAGCAGTACTTC
CDR3 protein: CASSPVGQATYEQYF
V gene: TRBV5-6
clone size: -
D gene: -
J gene: TRBJ2-7

CDR3 DNA: TGTGCCAGCTCTCTCGCGGACGAGCAGTACTTC
CDR3 protein: CASSLADEQYF
V gene: TRBV18
clone size: -
D gene: -
J gene: TRBJ2-7

CDR3 DNA: TGTGCCAGCAGCTTAGTTCCGGTAGATACGCAGTATTTT
CDR3 protein: CASSLVPVDTQYF
V gene: TRBV7-9
clone size: -
D gene: -
J gene: TRBJ2-3

CDR3 DNA: TGTGCCAGCAGCGTAGGAGGAGATGTCGGGGAGCTGTTTTTT
CDR3 protein: CASSVGGDVGELFF
V gene: TRBV9
clone size: -
D gene: -
J gene: TRBJ2-2

CDR3 DNA: TGCGCCAGCAGCCAAGTCTTGAATCAGCCCCAGCATTTT
CDR3 protein: CASSQVLNQPQHF
V gene: TRBV4-1
clone size: -
D gene: -
J gene: TRBJ1-5

CDR3 DNA: TGTGCCAGCAGCTTAGCGGTGACAGGGAACACTGAAGCTTTCTTT
CDR3 protein: CASSLAVTGNTEAFF
V gene: TRBV7-9
clone size: once
D gene: -
J gene: TRBJ1-1

CDR3 DNA: TGTGCCAGCAGCCCAAGGCGGGGGCCTTCCTACAATGAGCAGTTCTTC
CDR3 protein: CASSPRRGPSYNEQFF
V gene: TRBV7-8
clone size: -
D gene: -
J gene: TRBJ2-1

CDR3 DNA: TGTGCAAGTCGCCCGGGACTAGCGGGAGCAGATACGCAGTATTTT
CDR3 protein: CASRPGLAGADTQYF
V gene: TRBV12-2
clone size: -
D gene: -
J gene: TRBJ2-3

CDR3 DNA: TGCGCCAGCAGCCAAGACTTCAACTTAGCGGGAGATACAGATACGCAGTATTTT
CDR3 protein: CASSQDFNLAGDTDTQYF
V gene: TRBV4-1
clone size: once
D gene: TRBD2
J gene: TRBJ2-3

CDR3 DNA: TGTGCCAGCAGTTACGGAGGCGGGAGGGCCCAGAATGAGCAGTTCTTC
CDR3 protein: CASSYGGGRAQNEQFF
V gene: TRBV6-5
clone size: -
D gene: TRBD2
J gene: TRBJ2-1

CDR3 DNA: TGTGCCAGTAGCCCTGGACAGGGAGGTGGCTACACCTTC
CDR3 protein: CASSPGQGGGYTF
V gene: TRBV19
clone size: -
D gene: TRBD1
J gene: TRBJ1-2

CDR3 DNA: TGTGCCAGCAGCTTAGGAGTCGGGCTAGCGGGGAACAATGAGCAGTTCTTC
CDR3 protein: CASSLGVGLAGNNEQFF
V gene: TRBV11-3
clone size: -
D gene: TRBD2
J gene: TRBJ2-1

CDR3 DNA: TGTGCCAGCAGTCCCACCAACCAACACAGAGGACAGTGGTACTTC
CDR3 protein: CASSPTNQHRGQWYF
V gene: TRBV6-5
clone size: -
D gene: -
J gene: TRBJ2-7

CDR3 DNA: TGTGCCAGCTCACCACGAGGGGATACGCAGTATTTT
CDR3 protein: CASSPRGDTQYF
V gene: TRBV18
clone size: -
D gene: -
J gene: TRBJ2-3

CDR3 DNA: TGTGCCAGCAGCTCCCAGGGCGATTCTAGGTACAATGAGCAGTTCTTC
CDR3 protein: CASSSQGDSRYNEQFF
V gene: TRBV7-9
clone size: -
D gene: -
J gene: TRBJ2-1